This T cell receptor (beta chain) stems from a study of PD-1 blockade in mismatch repair-deficient tumors. TCRdb's table, derived via immunoSEQ multiplex PCR, lists solely in-frame clones and lacks some. The data show some 70,000 clones, around 80% seen once. The V and J ends lost 4 bases and 1 base, in that order; junction bases with no gene match: 6. CDR3 length: 16 amino acids. Germline CDR1 and CDR2: MNHNS and SASEGT. This clone appeared a single time. The sequencing here drew on peripheral blood, taken 2 weeks after starting pembrolizumab. This receptor was identified in an adult with mismatch repair-deficient cancer. V is TRBV6-1 and J is TRBJ2-3; 9 nucleotides match TRBD2. The CDR3 protein is CASSVVAGVGTDTQYF. In nucleotides, the CDR3 is TGTGCCAGCAGTGTCGTAGCGGGAGTTGGCACAGATACGCAGTATTTT.